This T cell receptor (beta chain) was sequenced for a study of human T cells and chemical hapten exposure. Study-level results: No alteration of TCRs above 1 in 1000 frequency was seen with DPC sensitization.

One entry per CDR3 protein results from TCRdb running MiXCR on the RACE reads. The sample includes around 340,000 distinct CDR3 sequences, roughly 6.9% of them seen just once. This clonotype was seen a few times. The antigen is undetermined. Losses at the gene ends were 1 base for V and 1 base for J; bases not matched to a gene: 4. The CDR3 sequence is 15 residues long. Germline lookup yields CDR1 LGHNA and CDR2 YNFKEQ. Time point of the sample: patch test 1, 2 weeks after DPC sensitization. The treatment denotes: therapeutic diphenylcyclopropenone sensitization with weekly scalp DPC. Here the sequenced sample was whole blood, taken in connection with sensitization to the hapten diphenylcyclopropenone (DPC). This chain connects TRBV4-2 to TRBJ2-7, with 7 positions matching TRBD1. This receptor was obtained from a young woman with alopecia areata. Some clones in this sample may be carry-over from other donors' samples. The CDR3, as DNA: TGTGCCAGCAGCCAAGGAGGACAGGCTTCCTACGAGCAGTACTTC. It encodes CASSQGGQASYEQYF.